What follows are 3 T cell receptor beta chains derived from one specimen sequenced in a study of CD8+CD57+ T cells in acquired aplastic anemia. Sequenced patients had shown CD8+CD57+ cell expansion by flow cytometry. Genomic DNA acted as the template from which TCR beta VDJ combination and CDR3 sequence profiling were carried out. TCRdb processed the reads anew with MiXCR; each CDR3 protein has one entry. The repertoire consists of about 180,000 distinct CDR3 sequences, with roughly 50% occurring once and the leading ten covering 13%. Specimen: sorted CD4+, CD8+, or CD8+CD57+ T cells (not recorded which) from PBMCs. The receptors were gathered from a human donor with aplastic anemia.

This sequence joins TRBV29-1 and TRBJ2-2; D tentatively fits TRBD1 or TRBD2 (5 bases each). The V gene lost 7 bases and the J gene lost 2 bases, with 11 bases spanning the gap. Germline-derived CDR1 and CDR2 are SQVTM and ANQGSEA. CDR3 length: 13 amino acids. The CDR3 reads CSAGTGNTGELFF. DNA of the CDR3: TGCAGCGCCGGGACGGGAAACACCGGGGAGCTGTTTTTT.

The chain is built from TRBV20-1 and TRBJ2-3; D assignment may be TRBD1 or TRBD2 (5 bases each). Germline loops: CDR1 DFQATT, CDR2 SNEGSKA (reference sequence). CDR3 length: 12 amino acids. Deletions cut 6 bases from V and 0 bases from J, with 7 bases between. The CDR3 DNA reads TGCAGTGCGGGACGGAGCACAGATACGCAGTATTTT. As protein: CSAGRSTDTQYF.

This clonotype has a count of ten or more. This chain links TRBV24-1 with TRBJ2-3; D not resolved. Germline V gene sequence: CDR1 KGHDR, CDR2 SFDVKD. V was trimmed by 7 bases and J by 2 bases, leaving 18 bases between them. This CDR3 contains 16 residues. CDR3 DNA sequence: TGTGCCACCAGCGGGTATGGTGGCGGAGCCACAGATACGCAGTATTTT. Translated, it gives CATSGYGGGATDTQYF.